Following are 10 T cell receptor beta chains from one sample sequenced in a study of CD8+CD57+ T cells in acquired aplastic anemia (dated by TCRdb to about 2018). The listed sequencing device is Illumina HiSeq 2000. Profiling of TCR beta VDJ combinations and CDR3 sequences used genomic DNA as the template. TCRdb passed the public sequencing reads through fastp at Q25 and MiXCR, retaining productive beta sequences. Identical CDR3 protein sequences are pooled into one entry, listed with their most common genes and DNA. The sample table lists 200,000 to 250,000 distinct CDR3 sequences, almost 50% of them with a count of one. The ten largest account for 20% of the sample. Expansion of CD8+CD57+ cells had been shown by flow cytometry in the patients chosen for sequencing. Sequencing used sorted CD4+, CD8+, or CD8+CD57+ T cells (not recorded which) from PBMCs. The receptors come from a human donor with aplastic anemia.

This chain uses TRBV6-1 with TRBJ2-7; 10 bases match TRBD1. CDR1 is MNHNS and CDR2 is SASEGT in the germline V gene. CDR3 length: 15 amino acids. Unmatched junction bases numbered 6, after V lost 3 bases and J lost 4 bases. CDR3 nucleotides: TGTGCCAGCAGTGACCGGGACAGGGGTGGATACGAGCAGTACTTC. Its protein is CASSDRDRGGYEQYF.

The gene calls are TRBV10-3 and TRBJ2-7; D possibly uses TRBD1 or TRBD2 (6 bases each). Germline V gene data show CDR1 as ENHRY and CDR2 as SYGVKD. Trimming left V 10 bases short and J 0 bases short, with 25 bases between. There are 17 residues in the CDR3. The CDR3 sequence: CASKVGMAGTRSYEQYF. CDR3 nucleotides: TGTGCCAGCAAGGTGGGGATGGCGGGGACACGCTCCTACGAGCAGTACTTC.

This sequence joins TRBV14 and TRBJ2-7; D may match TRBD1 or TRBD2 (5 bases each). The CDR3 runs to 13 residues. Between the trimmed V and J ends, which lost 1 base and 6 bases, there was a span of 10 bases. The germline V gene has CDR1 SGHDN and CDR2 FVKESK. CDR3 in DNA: TGTGCCAGCAGCCAAGTCGGGGCGCGCGAGCAGTACTTC. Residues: CASSQVGAREQYF.

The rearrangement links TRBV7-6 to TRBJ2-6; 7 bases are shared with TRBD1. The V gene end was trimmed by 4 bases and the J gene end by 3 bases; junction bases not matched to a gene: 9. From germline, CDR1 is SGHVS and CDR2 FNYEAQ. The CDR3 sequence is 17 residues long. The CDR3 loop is CASSSGTAIYGANVLTF. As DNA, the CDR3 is TGTGCCAGCAGCTCCGGGACAGCCATTTATGGGGCCAACGTCCTGACTTTC.

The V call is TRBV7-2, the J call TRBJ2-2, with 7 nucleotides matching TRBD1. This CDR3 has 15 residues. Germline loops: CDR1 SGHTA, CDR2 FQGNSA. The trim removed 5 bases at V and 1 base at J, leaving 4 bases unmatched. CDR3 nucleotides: TGTGCCAGCAGCCACGGGACAGAGAACACCGGGGAGCTGTTTTTT. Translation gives CASSHGTENTGELFF.

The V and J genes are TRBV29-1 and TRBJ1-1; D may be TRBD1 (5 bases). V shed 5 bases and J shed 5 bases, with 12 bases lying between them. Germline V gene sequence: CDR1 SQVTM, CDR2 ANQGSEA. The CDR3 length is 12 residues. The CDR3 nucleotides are TGCAGCGTTATAGTTGCAGGGACTGAAGCTTTCTTT. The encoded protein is CSVIVAGTEAFF.

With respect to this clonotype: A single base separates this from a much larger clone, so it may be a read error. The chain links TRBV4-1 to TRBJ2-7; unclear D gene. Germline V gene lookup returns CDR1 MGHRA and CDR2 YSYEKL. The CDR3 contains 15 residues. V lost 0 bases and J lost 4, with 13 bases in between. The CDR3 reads CASSQEGQSRYEQYF. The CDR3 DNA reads TGCGCCAGCAGCCAAGAAGGGCAGAGCCGTTACGAGCAGTACTTC.

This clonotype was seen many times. This CDR3 is CATRGDSSYNEQFF. The CDR3 nucleotides are TGTGCCACCAGGGGGGACAGCTCCTACAATGAGCAGTTCTTC. The chain recombines TRBV24-1 with TRBJ2-1; 7 bases are a match to TRBD1. CDR3 length equals 14 residues. J was trimmed by 0 bases and V by 7 bases; bases with no gene match: 2. Looked up from germline, CDR1 is KGHDR and CDR2 is SFDVKD.

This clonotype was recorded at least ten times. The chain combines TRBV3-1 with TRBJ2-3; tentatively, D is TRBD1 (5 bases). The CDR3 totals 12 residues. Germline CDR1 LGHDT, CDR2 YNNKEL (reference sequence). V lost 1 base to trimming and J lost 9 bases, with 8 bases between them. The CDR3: CASSQGAGTQYF. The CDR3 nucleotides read TGTGCCAGCAGCCAAGGGGCAGGGACGCAGTATTTT.

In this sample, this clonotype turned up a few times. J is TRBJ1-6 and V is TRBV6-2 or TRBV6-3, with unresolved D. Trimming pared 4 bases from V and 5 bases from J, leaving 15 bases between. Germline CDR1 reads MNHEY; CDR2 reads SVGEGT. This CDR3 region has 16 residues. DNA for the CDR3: TGTGCCAGCAGTTTTTCCAGAGGATCCCATAATTCACCCCTCCACTTT. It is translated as CASSFSRGSHNSPLHF.